This T cell receptor beta chain was recovered during a study of CD8 T cells in Susac syndrome. Study-level information: The Susac syndrome patients were therapy-naive, on corticosteroids, or on intravenous immunoglobulin alone at blood draw.

Random hexamers primed reverse transcription of 0.5 to 1 ug RNA. In TCRdb, the immunoSEQ multiplex PCR reads were re-called with MiXCR into one record per CDR3 protein. The sample has 150,000 to 200,000 distinct CDR3 sequences; approximately 94% are singletons. FACS was used to enrich TEMRA cells, whereas the CD8+ and CD4+ T cells were obtained by negative isolation. V gave up 0 bases and J gave up 7 bases; unmatched junction bases: 12. The germline CDR1 and CDR2 sequences are LNHNV and YYDKDF (reference sequence). The CDR3 sequence is 17 residues long. The V gene is TRBV15, the J gene TRBJ1-5; TRBD1 matches 7 bases. The sequence derives from a human donor with Susac syndrome. Sequencing used CD4+ T cells from PBMCs. The DNA of the CDR3 is TGTGCCACCAGCAGAGATACGAGGGGGCCTCAACGGCAGCCCCAGCATTTT. This codes for CATSRDTRGPQRQPQHF. Supplemented by reference TRBV15 and TRBJ1-5, the full variable domain reads DAMVIQNPRYQVTQFGKPVTLSCSQTLNHNVMYWYQQKSSQAPKLLFHYYDKDFNNEADTPDNFQSRRPNTSFCFLDIRSPGLGDTAMYLCATSRDTRGPQRQPQHFGDGTRLSIL.